The 32 T cell receptor beta chains below were found in one sample sequenced in a study of cytomegalovirus exposure and HLA in healthy donors. Vbeta (60) and Jbeta (13) primers were used in the PCR. Data came from immunoSEQ multiplex PCR; TCRdb stores just in-frame clones and leaves some out. Listed are tens of thousands of clones; 2% to 2.5% falls within the top ten. Sequencing was done on a sample of PBMCs. Receptors were obtained from a female donor in good health and CMV-seronegative.

The chain joins TRBV7-6 to TRBJ1-5; possibly TRBD1 for D (6 bases). Trimming pared 1 base from V and 7 bases from J, leaving 17 bases between. The CDR3 has 16 amino acids. CDR1 SGHVS and CDR2 FNYEAQ come from the germline V gene. CDR3 sequence (DNA): TGTGCCAGCAGCTTAGGAGCAGGGGCCGCGAGCCAGCCCCAGCATTTT. This gives the protein CASSLGAGAASQPQHF. Based on the CDR3 plus reference TRBV7-6 and TRBJ1-5, the full variable domain is GAGVSQSPRYKVTKRGQDVALRCDPISGHVSLYWYRQALGQGPEFLTYFNYEAQQDKSGLPNDRFSAERPEGSISTLTIQRTEQRDSAMYRCASSLGAGAASQPQHFGDGTRLSIL.

The V call is TRBV29-1, the J call TRBJ2-5, with 8 bases fitting TRBD2. Losses at the gene ends were 2 bases for V and 5 bases for J; bases not matched to a gene: 1. Germline CDR1 reads SQVTM; CDR2 reads ANQGSEA. This CDR3 is 12 amino acids long. In nucleotides, the CDR3 is TGCAGCGTTGAACTAGCGGGCGAGACCCAGTACTTC. It codes for CSVELAGETQYF.

The CDR3 bases are TGCGCCAGCAGCCAAGACCGGGGTCAGCCCCAGCATTTT. It translates to CASSQDRGQPQHF. J is TRBJ1-5 and V is TRBV4-3; D not resolved. Germline assignment: CDR1 LGHNA and CDR2 YSLEER. V was shortened by 0 bases and J by 6 bases, with 6 bases between the two germline ends. The CDR3 extends over 13 amino acids.

The CDR3 coding sequence is TGTGCCAGCAGTTACGAGGTGGCCAATTCACCCCTCCACTTT. Protein product: CASSYEVANSPLHF. This rearrangement joins TRBV6-5 to TRBJ1-6; D call uncertain. Trimming took 2 bases from V and 7 from J, leaving 9 bases between them. CDR3 length: 14 amino acids. The germline CDR1 and CDR2 sequences are MNHEY and SVGAGI.

The chain couples TRBV29-1 to TRBJ1-3; weak D call: TRBD1 (5 bases). V was trimmed by 7 bases and J by 2 bases, leaving 6 bases between them. The CDR3 is 11 residues long. Germline V lookup: CDR1 SQVTM, CDR2 ANQGSEA. The DNA for the CDR3 is TGCAGCGGGGGGGCTGGAAACACCATATATTTT. This gives the protein CSGGAGNTIYF. Using reference TRBV29-1 and TRBJ1-3 for the parts outside the CDR3, the full variable domain is SAVISQKPSRDICQRGTSLTIQCQVDSQVTMMFWYRQQPGQSLTLIATANQGSEATYESGFVIDKFPISRPNLTFSTLTVSNMSPEDSSIYLCSGGAGNTIYFGEGSWLTVV.

The chain is built from TRBV5-1 and TRBJ2-1, with D possibly matching TRBD2 (5 bases). Germline CDR1 reads SGHRS; CDR2 reads YFSETQ. There are 18 residues in the CDR3. Trimming left V 0 bases short and J 6 bases short, with 22 bases between. The CDR3 nucleotides are TGCGCCAGCAGCTTGGCTTTCCGATCCGGAGGCGAGGGCAATGAGCAGTTCTTC. Protein product: CASSLAFRSGGEGNEQFF.

CDR3 in amino acids: CASSQDTGSSYNEQFF. The CDR3 DNA follows: TGTGCCAGCAGCCAAGATACAGGGAGCTCCTACAATGAGCAGTTCTTC. This chain links TRBV4-2 with TRBJ2-1; D is possibly TRBD1 (6 bases). Between the trimmed V and J ends, which lost 0 bases and 0 bases, there was a span of 9 bases. In germline, CDR1 is LGHNA, CDR2 YNFKEQ. The CDR3 contains 16 residues.

The chain couples TRBV7-9 to TRBJ2-5; the match to TRBD1 covers 7 bases. Germline CDR1 SEHNR, CDR2 FQNEAQ (reference sequence). The CDR3 consists of 15 residues. The V gene end was trimmed by 5 bases and the J gene end by 4 bases; junction bases not matched to a gene: 10. The CDR3 protein is CASSTIRTGRETQYF. The CDR3 coding sequence is TGTGCCAGCAGCACGATTCGGACAGGAAGAGAGACCCAGTACTTC.

V gene TRBV6-1 combines with J gene TRBJ2-7; D might be TRBD2 (6 bases). Trimming took 5 bases from V and 1 from J, leaving 9 bases between them. Looked up from germline, CDR1 is MNHNS and CDR2 is SASEGT. This CDR3 region has 13 residues. The CDR3, as DNA: TGTGCCAGCAGTCCTGGACTATCCTACGAGCAGTACTTC. Its translation: CASSPGLSYEQYF.

This sequence joins TRBV5-4 and TRBJ1-2; TRBD1 agrees at 9 bases. CDR3 length: 16 residues. The V segment lost 1 base and the J segment 1 base; nucleotides outside the gene matches: 5. Per the germline V gene, CDR1 is SGHNT and CDR2 is YYREEE (reference sequence). The CDR3 nucleotides are TGTGCCAGCAGCTTGCCGGGACAGGGTCGTAACTATGGCTACACCTTC. It translates to CASSLPGQGRNYGYTF.

The rearrangement links TRBV30 to TRBJ2-3, with D perhaps TRBD2 (5 bases). Germline assignment: CDR1 GTSNPN and CDR2 SVGIG (reference sequence). The CDR3 runs 16 residues. Trimming left V 4 bases short and J 0 bases short, with 17 bases between. The CDR3 DNA is TGTGCCTGGACCGGTCCCTCCCGGACTAGCACAGATACGCAGTATTTT. Its translation is CAWTGPSRTSTDTQYF.

The chain combines TRBV29-1 with TRBJ1-1; 7 nucleotides agree with TRBD1. With V trimmed by 7 bases and J by 1 base, 6 bases remained unmatched. The germline CDR1 and CDR2 sequences are SQVTM and ANQGSEA. The CDR3 spans 13 residues. CDR3 coding DNA: TGCAGCGGAAACAGGGGAAGGAACACTGAAGCTTTCTTT. Protein sequence: CSGNRGRNTEAFF.

The V gene is TRBV6-1, the J gene TRBJ2-4; D perhaps matches TRBD1 (5 bases). V lost 3 bases and J 9 bases, leaving 15 bases between the germline ends. The CDR3 is 14 residues long. The germline CDR1 and CDR2 sequences are MNHNS and SASEGT. The CDR3 DNA follows: TGTGCCAGCAGTGAGGGAAAGGGGATGGGCATTCAGTACTTC. Its protein product is CASSEGKGMGIQYF.

The chain links TRBV7-6 to TRBJ2-2; D is possibly TRBD1 (6 bases). The CDR3 has 14 residues. V lost 5 bases, J lost 5 bases, and 12 bases lay in between. Germline V gene sequence: CDR1 SGHVS, CDR2 FNYEAQ. The CDR3 sequence: CASSRTGLTGELFF. Here the CDR3 DNA reads TGTGCCAGCAGCCGAACAGGGTTAACCGGGGAGCTGTTTTTT.

This rearrangement joins TRBV5-1 to TRBJ2-1, with 9 bases aligning to TRBD1. Per the germline V gene, CDR1 is SGHRS and CDR2 is YFSETQ. The ends lost 4 bases at V and 4 bases at J; junction bases unmatched: 12. This CDR3 has 17 residues. The CDR3 DNA is TGCGCCAGCAGCCTACAAGCCACCGGGACAGGGTACAATGAGCAGTTCTTC. As protein: CASSLQATGTGYNEQFF.

J is TRBJ1-2 and V is TRBV7-9; TRBD1 agrees at 9 bases. This CDR3 has 17 amino acids. V was clipped by 2 bases and J by 8 bases; unmatched bases: 15. The V gene's germline CDR1 is SEHNR and CDR2 FQNEAQ (reference sequence). The CDR3 loop is CASSLSPGQGGYGGYTF. CDR3 bases: TGTGCCAGCAGCTTATCTCCGGGACAGGGCGGGTACGGCGGCTACACCTTC. Variable domain in full (rest from reference TRBV7-9 and TRBJ1-2): DTGVSQNPRHKITKRGQNVTFRCDPISEHNRLYWYRQTLGQGPEFLTYFQNEAQLEKSRLLSDRFSAERPKGSFSTLEIQRTEQGDSAMYLCASSLSPGQGGYGGYTFGSGTRLTVV.

The chain is built from TRBV6-1 and TRBJ2-1; TRBD2 matches at 15 bases. The CDR3 contains 15 residues. V shed 6 bases and J 9 bases; nucleotides not matched to a gene: 6. Germline V lookup: CDR1 MNHNS, CDR2 SASEGT. CDR3 DNA sequence: TGTGCCAGCAGGAAGGGACTAGCGGGAGGCTTTGAGCAGTTCTTC. Translating it yields CASRKGLAGGFEQFF.

With respect to this clone: The junction departs from the called germline gene at one end, perhaps through a read error. The chain has TRBV25-1 and TRBJ2-7; possibly TRBD2 for D (6 bases). The CDR3 covers 13 residues. Germline values: CDR1 MGHDK, CDR2 SYGVNS. The CDR3 spells CACSGGGYNEQYF. The CDR3, as DNA: TGTGCCTGCAGCGGTGGAGGGTACAACGAGCAGTACTTC.

The chain is built from TRBV7-9 and TRBJ2-7, with 11 bases fitting TRBD2. V was clipped by 4 bases and J by 5 bases; unmatched bases: 13. The V gene's germline CDR1 is SEHNR and CDR2 FQNEAQ (reference sequence). The CDR3 totals 17 residues. The CDR3 here is CASSSRRATSGTDEQYF. DNA of the CDR3: TGTGCCAGCAGCTCCCGCCGCGCGACTAGCGGGACTGACGAGCAGTACTTC.

The chain combines TRBV29-1 with TRBJ2-7; 7 bases are a match to TRBD1. CDR1 and CDR2 (germline): SQVTM, ANQGSEA. V gave up 4 bases and J gave up 2 bases; unmatched junction bases: 2. CDR3 length: 12 residues. The CDR3 here is CSVGQGAYEQYF. DNA of the CDR3: TGCAGCGTTGGTCAGGGGGCCTACGAGCAGTACTTC.

This rearrangement joins TRBV4-1 to TRBJ2-3, with 7 nucleotides matching TRBD1. Trimming removed 3 bases from V and 2 bases from J; junction bases left unmatched: 5. CDR1 is MGHRA and CDR2 is YSYEKL in the germline V gene. The CDR3 is 15 amino acids. The CDR3 reads CASSHPDRDTDTQYF. CDR3 sequence (DNA): TGCGCCAGCAGCCACCCTGACAGGGACACAGATACGCAGTATTTT.

The chain links TRBV30 to TRBJ1-1, with D perhaps TRBD1 (6 bases). V gave up 4 bases and J gave up 7 bases, with 22 bases separating them. The CDR3 contains 15 residues. The germline V gene has CDR1 GTSNPN and CDR2 SVGIG (reference sequence). The CDR3 loop reads CAWTPKTGGLLEAFF. As DNA, the CDR3 is TGTGCCTGGACTCCGAAGACGGGGGGCCTGCTTGAAGCTTTCTTT.

The chain employs TRBV4-3 and TRBJ2-7, with D possibly matching TRBD2 (5 bases). V lost 0 bases to trimming and J lost 7 bases, with 13 bases between them. The germline V gene encodes CDR1 LGHNA and CDR2 YSLEER. This CDR3 has 14 amino acids. Here the CDR3 DNA reads TGCGCCAGCAGCCAAGATCGTGGGGAGATTGAGCAGTACTTC. It codes for CASSQDRGEIEQYF.

The genes are TRBV6-5 and TRBJ1-2; D perhaps matches TRBD1 (5 bases). V was clipped by 5 bases and J by 3 bases, with 10 bases between them. The V gene's germline CDR1 is MNHEY and CDR2 SVGAGI. The CDR3 consists of 13 residues. The CDR3 DNA is TGTGCCAGCAGTAGAACAGGTCACTATGGCTACACCTTC. Its protein product is CASSRTGHYGYTF.

This chain joins TRBV4-1 and TRBJ1-1; D is unresolved. The CDR3 has 13 amino acids. CDR1 is MGHRA and CDR2 is YSYEKL in the germline V gene. Trimming took 4 bases from V and 2 from J, leaving 8 bases between them. This CDR3 reads CASSREVNTEAFF. The CDR3 region has the DNA TGCGCCAGCAGCCGCGAGGTTAACACTGAAGCTTTCTTT.

This chain joins TRBV18 and TRBJ1-2; 7 nucleotides match TRBD1. The CDR3 covers 15 residues. V lost 4 bases, J lost 4 bases, and 9 bases stayed unmatched. CDR1 and CDR2 (germline): KGHSH, LQKENI. Here the CDR3 DNA reads TGTGCCAGCTCACGCGACAGGGCGGTGGGCTATGGCTACACCTTC. It is translated as CASSRDRAVGYGYTF.

V and J are TRBV5-6 and TRBJ1-2; the D gene is possibly TRBD1 (5 bases). Trimming took 1 base from V and 6 from J, leaving 10 bases between them. This CDR3 contains 13 residues. Germline V CDR1 and CDR2: SGHDT, YYEEEE. CDR3: CASSLRQGDGYTF. CDR3 DNA: TGTGCCAGCAGCTTGAGGCAGGGCGATGGCTACACCTTC.

The chain uses TRBV20-1 and TRBJ2-1; a possible D gene is TRBD1 (6 bases). Germline CDR1 and CDR2: DFQATT and SNEGSKA (reference sequence). With 6 bases removed from V and 9 bases from J, the gap between germline ends came to 12 bases. The CDR3 is 11 amino acids. In DNA, the CDR3 is TGCAGTGCCGCGACAGGTAGTGAGCAGTTCTTC. Its translation: CSAATGSEQFF.

The chain joins TRBV6-5 to TRBJ2-1, with TRBD2 matching over 10 bases. Germline CDR1 and CDR2: MNHEY and SVGAGI. CDR3 size: 15 residues. The J segment lost 5 bases and the V segment lost 5 bases, leaving 6 bases of the junction unmatched. CDR3 sequence (DNA): TGTGCCAGCAGTGGAACTAGCGGGATAGACAATGAGCAGTTCTTC. It is translated as CASSGTSGIDNEQFF.

The chain links TRBV29-1 to TRBJ2-7, with 9 bases that match TRBD1. The germline V gene has CDR1 SQVTM and CDR2 ANQGSEA. V gave up 1 base and J gave up 3 bases; unmatched junction bases: 13. CDR3 length: 17 residues. The CDR3 sequence: CSVEGSATGGPRYEQYF. CDR3 coding DNA: TGCAGCGTTGAAGGGTCGGCAACAGGGGGCCCTCGCTACGAGCAGTACTTC.

The chain uses TRBV7-3 and TRBJ1-1; 11 nucleotides line up with TRBD1. CDR1 SGHTA and CDR2 FQGTGA come from the germline V gene. After removal of 5 bases from V and 6 bases from J, the junction contained 8 bases not matched to a gene. The CDR3 length is 15 residues. The CDR3 reads CASSPQGQGAAEAFF. CDR3 in DNA: TGTGCCAGCAGCCCCCAAGGACAGGGGGCGGCTGAAGCTTTCTTT.

J is TRBJ1-1 and V is TRBV18, with TRBD1 identical over 12 bases. CDR3 size: 14 residues. CDR1 is KGHSH and CDR2 is LQKENI in the germline V gene. The J segment lost 5 bases and the V segment lost 5 bases, leaving 3 bases of the junction unmatched. The DNA for the CDR3 is TGTGCCAGCTCAAGGGACAGGGGGCGGACTGAAGCTTTCTTT. Encoded protein: CASSRDRGRTEAFF. Filled out from reference TRBV18 and TRBJ1-1, the complete variable domain reads NAGVMQNPRHLVRRRGQEARLRCSPMKGHSHVYWYRQLPEEGLKFMVYLQKENIIDESGMPKERFSAEFPKEGPSILRIQQVVRGDSAAYFCASSRDRGRTEAFFGQGTRLTVV.